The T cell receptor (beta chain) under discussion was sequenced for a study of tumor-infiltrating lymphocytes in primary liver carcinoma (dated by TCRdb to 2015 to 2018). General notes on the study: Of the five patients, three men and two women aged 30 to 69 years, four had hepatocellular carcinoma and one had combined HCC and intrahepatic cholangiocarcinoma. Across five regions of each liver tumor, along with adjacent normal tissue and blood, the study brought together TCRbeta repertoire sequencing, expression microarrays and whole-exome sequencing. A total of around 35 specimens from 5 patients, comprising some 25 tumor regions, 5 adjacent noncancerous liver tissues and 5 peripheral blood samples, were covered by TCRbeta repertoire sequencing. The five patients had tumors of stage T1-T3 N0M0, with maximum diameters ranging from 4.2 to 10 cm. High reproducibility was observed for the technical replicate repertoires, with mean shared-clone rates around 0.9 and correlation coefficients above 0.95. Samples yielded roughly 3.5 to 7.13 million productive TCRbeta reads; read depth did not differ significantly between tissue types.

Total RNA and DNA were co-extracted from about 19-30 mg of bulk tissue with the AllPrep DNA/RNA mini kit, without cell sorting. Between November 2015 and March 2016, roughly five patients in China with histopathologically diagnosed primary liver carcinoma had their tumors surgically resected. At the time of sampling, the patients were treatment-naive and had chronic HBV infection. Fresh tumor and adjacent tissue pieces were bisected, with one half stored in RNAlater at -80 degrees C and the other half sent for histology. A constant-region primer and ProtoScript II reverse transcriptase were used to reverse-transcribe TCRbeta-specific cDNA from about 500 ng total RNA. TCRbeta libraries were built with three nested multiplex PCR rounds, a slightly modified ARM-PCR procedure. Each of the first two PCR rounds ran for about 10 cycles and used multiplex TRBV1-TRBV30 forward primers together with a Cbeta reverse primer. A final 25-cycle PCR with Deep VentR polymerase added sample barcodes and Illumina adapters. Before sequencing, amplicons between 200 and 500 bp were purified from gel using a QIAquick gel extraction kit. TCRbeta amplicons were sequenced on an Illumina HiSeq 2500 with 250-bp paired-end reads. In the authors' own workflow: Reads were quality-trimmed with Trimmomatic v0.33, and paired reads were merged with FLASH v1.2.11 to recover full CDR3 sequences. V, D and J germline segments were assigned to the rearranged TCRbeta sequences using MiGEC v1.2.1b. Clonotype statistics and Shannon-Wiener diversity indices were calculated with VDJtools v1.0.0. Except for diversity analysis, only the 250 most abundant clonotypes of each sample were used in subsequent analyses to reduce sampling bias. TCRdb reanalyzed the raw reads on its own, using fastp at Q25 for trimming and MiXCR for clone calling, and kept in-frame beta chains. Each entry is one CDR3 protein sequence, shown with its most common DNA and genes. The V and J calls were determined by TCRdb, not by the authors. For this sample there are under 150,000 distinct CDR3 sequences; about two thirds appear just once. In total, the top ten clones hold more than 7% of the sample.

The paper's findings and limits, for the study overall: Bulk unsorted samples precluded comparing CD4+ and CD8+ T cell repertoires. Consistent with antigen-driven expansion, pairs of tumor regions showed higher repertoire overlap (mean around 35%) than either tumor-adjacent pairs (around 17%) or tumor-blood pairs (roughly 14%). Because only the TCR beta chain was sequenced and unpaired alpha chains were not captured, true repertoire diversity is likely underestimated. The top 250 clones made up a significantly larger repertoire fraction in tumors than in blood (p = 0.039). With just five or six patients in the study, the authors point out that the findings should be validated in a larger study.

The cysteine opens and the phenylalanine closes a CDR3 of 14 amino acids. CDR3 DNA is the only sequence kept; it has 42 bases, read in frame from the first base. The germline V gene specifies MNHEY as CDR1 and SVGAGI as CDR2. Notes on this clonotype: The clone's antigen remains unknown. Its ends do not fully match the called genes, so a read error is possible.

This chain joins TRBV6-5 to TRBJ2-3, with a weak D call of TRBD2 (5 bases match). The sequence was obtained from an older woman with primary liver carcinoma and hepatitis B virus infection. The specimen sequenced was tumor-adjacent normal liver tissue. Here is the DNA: TGTGCCGTCATCAGATTATCGGGGTCAGATACCCAGTATTTT. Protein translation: CAVIRLSGSDTQYF.